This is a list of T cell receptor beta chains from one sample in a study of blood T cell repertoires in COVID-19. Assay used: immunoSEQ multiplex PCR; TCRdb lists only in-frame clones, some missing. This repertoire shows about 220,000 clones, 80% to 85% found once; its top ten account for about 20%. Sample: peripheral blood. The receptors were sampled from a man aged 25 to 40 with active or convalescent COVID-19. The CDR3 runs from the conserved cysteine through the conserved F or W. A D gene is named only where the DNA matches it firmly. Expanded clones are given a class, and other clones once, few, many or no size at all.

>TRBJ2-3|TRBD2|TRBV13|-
TGTGCCAGCAGCTTAACTAGCGGCCCAGATACGCAGTATTTT
CASSLTSGPDTQYF
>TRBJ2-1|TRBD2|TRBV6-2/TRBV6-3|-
TGTGCCAGCAGTTACGGAGCGGGAGGATTTGAGCAGTTCTTC
CASSYGAGGFEQFF
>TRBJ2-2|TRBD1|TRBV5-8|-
TGTGCCAGCAGCACCGGACAGGGGCCCTCGTTAGGGGAGCTGTTTTTT
CASSTGQGPSLGELFF
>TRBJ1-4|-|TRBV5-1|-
TGCGCCAGCAGCCGACAGGCTACAACTAATGAAAAACTGTTTTTT
CASSRQATTNEKLFF
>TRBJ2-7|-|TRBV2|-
TGTGCCAGCAGTGAGACACTGGACTATCCCTACGAGCAGTACTTC
CASSETLDYPYEQYF
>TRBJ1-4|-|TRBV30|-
TGTGCCTGCCGGGCCGGGGGACGTAATGAAAAACTGTTTTTT
CACRAGGRNEKLFF
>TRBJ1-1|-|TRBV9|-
TGTGCCAGCAGCGTGCAAGGACACCCGAACACTGAAGCTTTCTTT
CASSVQGHPNTEAFF
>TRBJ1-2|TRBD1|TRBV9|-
TGTGCCAGCAGCGTAGCTCCGACAGGGCACTATGGCTACACCTTC
CASSVAPTGHYGYTF
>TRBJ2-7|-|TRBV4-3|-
TGCGCCAGCAGCCTCCTTCTCAGGGCCGAGCAGTACTTC
CASSLLLRAEQYF
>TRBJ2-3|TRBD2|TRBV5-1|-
TGCGCCAGCAGCGGTAGCGGGGCGGGCACAGATACGCAGTATTTT
CASSGSGAGTDTQYF
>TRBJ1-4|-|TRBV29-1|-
TGCAGGGAATTCTCAGGGGCTAATGGGGAAAAACTGTTTTTT
CREFSGANGEKLFF
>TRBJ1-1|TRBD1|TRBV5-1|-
TGCGCCAGCAGCCGATCCCCGGGACAGCCATGGAAGGGCACTGAAGCTTTCTTT
CASSRSPGQPWKGTEAFF
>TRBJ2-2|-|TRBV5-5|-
TGTGCCAGCAGCCCCCGGAAAACAGGATGGAACACCGGGGAGCTGTTTTTT
CASSPRKTGWNTGELFF
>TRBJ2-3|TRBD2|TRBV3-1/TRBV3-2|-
TGTGCCAGCAGCCAGGGAGGGGCAGATACGCAGTATTTT
CASSQGGADTQYF
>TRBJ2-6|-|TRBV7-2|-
TGTGCCAGCAGCTTAGGGGGGGTTGCCAACGTCCTGACTTTC
CASSLGGVANVLTF
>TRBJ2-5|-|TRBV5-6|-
TGTGCCAGCAGCCCCCGGGCAGGGGGGGAGACCCAGTACTTC
CASSPRAGGETQYF
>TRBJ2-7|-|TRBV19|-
TGTGCCAGTAGTCCTTCGGGGATTTACGAGCAGTACTTC
CASSPSGIYEQYF
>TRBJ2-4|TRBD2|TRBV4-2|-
TGTGCCAGCAGCCAGCGGGAGGGCCTGGATCAGTACTTC
CASSQREGLDQYF
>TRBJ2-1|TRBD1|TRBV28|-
TGTGCCATCGGAACACCCGGAAACAGGGGATCCGATGAGCAGTTCTTC
CAIGTPGNRGSDEQFF
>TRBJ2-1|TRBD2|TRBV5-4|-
TGTGCCAGCAGCTTGGACCTAGCGGGGGACAATGAGCAGTTCTTC
CASSLDLAGDNEQFF
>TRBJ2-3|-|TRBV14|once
TGTGCCAGCAGCCAAGGGCATTTGATGGGCACAGATACGCAGTATTTT
CASSQGHLMGTDTQYF
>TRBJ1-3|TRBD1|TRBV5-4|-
TGTGCCAGCAGCAGGGACAGGTCGCCCGGAAACACCATATATTTT
CASSRDRSPGNTIYF
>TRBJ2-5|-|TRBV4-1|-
TGCGCCAGCAGCCAAGCCTTAGCGGAGACCCAGTACTTC
CASSQALAETQYF
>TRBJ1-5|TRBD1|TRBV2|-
TGTGCCAGCACTCCCAGGGGACAGCGGAATCAGCCCCAGCATTTT
CASTPRGQRNQPQHF
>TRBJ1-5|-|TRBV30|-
TGTGCCTGGAGTCTGCGGTTGGGCAATCAGCCCCAGCATTTT
CAWSLRLGNQPQHF
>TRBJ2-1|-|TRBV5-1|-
TGCGCCAGCTCTAAAATCAATGAGCAGTTCTTC
CASSKINEQFF
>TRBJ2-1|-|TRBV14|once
TGTGCCAGCAGCCAAGATCTGGGGGGTGAGCAGTTCTTC
CASSQDLGGEQFF
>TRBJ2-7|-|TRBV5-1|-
TGCGCCAGCAGCGTTGTTGCCCGGGGGAACTACGAGCAGTACTTC
CASSVVARGNYEQYF
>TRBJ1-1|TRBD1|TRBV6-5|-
TGTGCCAGCAGCGATGGACAGGGGCAGCGCACTGAAGCTTTCTTT
CASSDGQGQRTEAFF
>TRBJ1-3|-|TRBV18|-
TGTGCCAGCTCACAGCAGGGCTCCGGAAACACCATATATTTT
CASSQQGSGNTIYF
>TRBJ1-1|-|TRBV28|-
TGTGCCAGCAGTTTCCCAGGATTCGTTGGGGCTTTCTTT
CASSFPGFVGAFF
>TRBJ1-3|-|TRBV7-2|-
TGTGCCAGCAGCTTAGCTACTGGAAACACCATATATTTT
CASSLATGNTIYF
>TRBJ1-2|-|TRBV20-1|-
TGCAGTGCCGGACAGTATGAGGGCTACACCTTC
CSAGQYEGYTF
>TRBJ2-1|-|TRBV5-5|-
TGTGCCAGCAGCTTTGTAATCCTCGTCTCCGGCTACAATGAGCAGTTCTTC
CASSFVILVSGYNEQFF
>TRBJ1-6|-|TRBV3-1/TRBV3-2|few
TGTGCCAGCAGCCGCGGTTTAGAGGCTTGGAATTCACCCCTCCACTTT
CASSRGLEAWNSPLHF
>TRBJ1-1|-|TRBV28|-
TGTGCCAGCCCCCCGGGGAGGGCGAACACTGAAGCTTTCTTT
CASPPGRANTEAFF
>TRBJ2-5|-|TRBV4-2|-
TGTGCCAGCAGCCGCCCCCAAGGGGGCCAGTACTTC
CASSRPQGGQYF
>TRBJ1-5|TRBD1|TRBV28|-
TGTGCCAGCAGTGGGGGGGGACAGGGCAATCAGCCCCAGCATTTT
CASSGGGQGNQPQHF
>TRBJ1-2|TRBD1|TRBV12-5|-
TGTGCTAGTACCGCCAGCATCCACTTTTCCAGGACAGGGGTACCAAACTATGGCTACACCTTC
CASTASIHFSRTGVPNYGYTF
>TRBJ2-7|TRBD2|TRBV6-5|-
TGTGCCAGCAGTTTCGATCTAGCGGGAGCCTCCTACGAGCAGTACTTC
CASSFDLAGASYEQYF
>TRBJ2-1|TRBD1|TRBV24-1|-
TGTGCCACCGGACCGGGACAGGGGGCATGGAATGAGCAGTTCTTC
CATGPGQGAWNEQFF
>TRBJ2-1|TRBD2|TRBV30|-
TGTGCCTGGAGTGGCTCGGGAGGCTCCTACAATGAGCAGTTCTTC
CAWSGSGGSYNEQFF
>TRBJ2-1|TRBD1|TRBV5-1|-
TGCGCCAGCAGCTTGGGAAGAAACCAGGGGGATGAGCAGTTCTTC
CASSLGRNQGDEQFF
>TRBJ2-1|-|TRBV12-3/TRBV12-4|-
TGTGCCAGCAGTTTAAGACTGATCAATGAGCAGTTCTTC
CASSLRLINEQFF
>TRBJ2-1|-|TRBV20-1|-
TGCAGTGCTCAGCGGCACAATGAGCAGTTCTTC
CSAQRHNEQFF
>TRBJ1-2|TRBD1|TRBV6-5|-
TGTGCCAGCAGTATACAGGGGAATGGCTACACCTTC
CASSIQGNGYTF
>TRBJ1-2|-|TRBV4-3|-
TGCGCCAGCAGCCAAGATCGATGGGGAGCTAACTATGGCTACACCTTC
CASSQDRWGANYGYTF
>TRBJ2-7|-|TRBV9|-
TGTGCCAGCAGCGTAGACGGCTACGAGCAGTACTTC
CASSVDGYEQYF
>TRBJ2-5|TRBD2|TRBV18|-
TGTGCCAGCTCACCTCCGGGACTAGCGGCCGAGACCCAGTACTTC
CASSPPGLAAETQYF
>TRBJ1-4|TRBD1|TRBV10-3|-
TGTGCCCCGACAGGGAGTGAAAAACTGTTTTTT
CAPTGSEKLFF
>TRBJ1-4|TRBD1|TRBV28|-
TGTGCCAGCAGTTCTTCTGGGACAGGGCATGGGGAAAAACTGTTTTTT
CASSSSGTGHGEKLFF